This TCR beta chain came from a study of T cell responses to AZD1222 COVID-19 vaccine. In its sample, this clone was seen once. The repertoire was sequenced with immunoSEQ multiplex PCR; TCRdb's copy has only in-frame clones and lacks some. The profile shows tens of thousands of clones, over 75% of them singletons. This CDR3 has 16 amino acids. CDR1 is SGHKS and CDR2 is YYEKEE in the germline V gene (reference sequence). Trimming at V came to 4 bases and at J to 2 bases, leaving 9 bases not matched to a gene. This clonotype was obtained from an adult in good health. The chain recombines TRBV5-5 with TRBJ1-3, with TRBD1 matching 7 bases. Source: peripheral blood, taken on day 0 of AZD1222 vaccination. CDR3: CASSATGLPTGNTIYF. Written as DNA, the CDR3 is TGTGCCAGCAGCGCGACAGGGCTCCCCACTGGAAACACCATATATTTT.